These 25 T cell receptor beta chains were sequenced from one sample in a study of blood T cell repertoires in COVID-19. This table comes from immunoSEQ multiplex PCR, and its TCRdb copy is limited to in-frame clones, with some not included. The data contain 95,000 or so clones, roughly four fifths of them seen just once; the ten biggest clones take up 24%. The sample consisted of peripheral blood. Every receptor here comes from a human donor in a cohort sampled during active COVID-19.

The CDR3 loop is CASSLTGLVTEAFF. CDR3 in DNA: TGTGCCAGCAGCTTGACAGGGTTGGTCACTGAAGCTTTCTTT. The rearrangement joins TRBV7-9 to TRBJ1-1, with TRBD1 identical over 7 bases. The CDR3 totals 14 residues. Germline CDR1 reads SEHNR; CDR2 reads FQNEAQ (reference sequence). Unmatched junction bases numbered 5, after V lost 3 bases and J lost 4 bases. The variable domain in full, with the rest retrieved from reference TRBV7-9 and TRBJ1-1, is DTGVSQNPRHKITKRGQNVTFRCDPISEHNRLYWYRQTLGQGPEFLTYFQNEAQLEKSRLLSDRFSAERPKGSFSTLEIQRTEQGDSAMYLCASSLTGLVTEAFFGQGTRLTVV.

This clone has a handful of counts. DNA for the CDR3: TGCGCCAGCAGCGAATCAGGGGCGGATCAGCCCCAGCATTTT. Amino acids: CASSESGADQPQHF. The rearrangement links TRBV10-1 to TRBJ1-5; tentative D call: TRBD1 (6 bases). This CDR3 is built from 14 residues. In germline, CDR1 is WNHNN, CDR2 SYGVQD (reference sequence). V was shortened by 6 bases and J by 5 bases, with 14 bases between the two germline ends.

The rearrangement uses TRBV5-1 and TRBJ2-3; no clear D gene. In germline, CDR1 is SGHRS, CDR2 YFSETQ. Deletions cut 0 bases from V and 1 base from J, with 6 bases between. There are 14 residues in the CDR3. The CDR3 here is CASSLDTGTDTQYF. CDR3 in DNA: TGCGCCAGCAGCTTGGATACAGGCACAGATACGCAGTATTTT.

This clone was seen once. This chain links TRBV28 with TRBJ2-2; 7 bases fit TRBD1. The V segment lost 3 bases and the J segment 7 bases; nucleotides outside the gene matches: 5. The V gene's germline CDR1 is MDHEN and CDR2 SYDVKM. The CDR3 spans 14 residues. This CDR3 reads CASSFPQGNGELFF. DNA of the CDR3: TGTGCCAGCAGTTTTCCACAGGGGAACGGGGAGCTGTTTTTT.

This clone was counted only a few times. The gene calls are TRBV28 and TRBJ2-7; 8 bases fit TRBD1. This CDR3 region has 14 residues. CDR1 and CDR2 (germline): MDHEN, SYDVKM. With 4 bases clipped from V and 5 bases from J, the junction kept 7 bases outside the gene matches. The CDR3 sequence: CASSSYRTGNEQYF. The CDR3 bases are TGTGCCAGCAGTTCTTACCGGACAGGGAACGAGCAGTACTTC.

This chain connects TRBV6-4 to TRBJ1-1; D may be TRBD1 (5 bases). This CDR3 spans 14 amino acids. The germline gives CDR1 MRHNA, CDR2 SNTAGT. V shed 6 bases and J shed 5 bases, with 16 bases lying between them. This CDR3 is CASRAPGGETEAFF. DNA for the CDR3: TGTGCCAGCAGGGCCCCGGGGGGGGAGACTGAAGCTTTCTTT.

The V and J genes are TRBV19 and TRBJ1-2; possible D gene TRBD1, 5 bases. CDR1 and CDR2 (germline): LNHDA, SQIVND (reference sequence). This CDR3 comprises 15 residues. V shed 0 bases and J shed 5 bases, with 13 bases lying between them. The CDR3 sequence: CASSIDRQGVYGYTF. The CDR3 region has the DNA TGTGCCAGTAGTATAGATCGGCAGGGCGTTTATGGCTACACCTTC.

The chain recombines TRBV28 with TRBJ2-7; 7 bases map to TRBD2. Germline assignment: CDR1 MDHEN and CDR2 SYDVKM. CDR3 length: 15 residues. The ends lost 2 bases at V and 3 bases at J; junction bases unmatched: 7. CDR3 sequence: CASSLRPSGVYEQYF. The DNA of the CDR3 is TGTGCCAGCAGTTTACGTCCTAGCGGCGTCTACGAGCAGTACTTC.

This clone appeared once. The J gene is TRBJ1-2, the V gene TRBV20-1; D may be TRBD1 (5 bases). The V gene's germline CDR1 is DFQATT and CDR2 SNEGSKA (reference sequence). CDR3 size: 12 residues. V shed 3 bases and J shed 2 bases, with 7 bases lying between them. CDR3 nucleotides: TGCAGTGCTAGTGCAGGGAACTATGGCTACACCTTC. This sequence encodes CSASAGNYGYTF.

As concerns this clone: The sample holds other DNA sequences that translate to the same CDR3. CDR3 nucleotide sequence: TGTGCCAGTAGTGTGAGCGGGAGTTACGAGCAGTACTTC. As protein: CASSVSGSYEQYF. This chain connects TRBV19 to TRBJ2-7; the match to TRBD2 covers 8 bases. The V gene end was trimmed by 5 bases and the J gene end by 4 bases; junction bases not matched to a gene: 4. CDR3 size: 13 residues. Per the germline V gene, CDR1 is LNHDA and CDR2 is SQIVND (reference sequence).

This chain joins TRBV7-2 and TRBJ2-1; 10 nucleotides agree with TRBD2. J lost 7 bases, V lost 2 bases, and 5 bases had no gene match. Germline assignment: CDR1 SGHTA and CDR2 FQGNSA. The CDR3 covers 15 residues. CDR3 bases: TGTGCCAGCAGCTTACTAGCGGGGGTAGGAAATGAGCAGTTCTTC. Translating gives CASSLLAGVGNEQFF.

J is TRBJ1-1 and V is TRBV12-3 or TRBV12-4; D gene uncertain. The CDR3 runs to 12 residues. Deletions cut 6 bases from V and 8 bases from J, with 13 bases between. CDR3 coding DNA: TGTGCCAGCAGCTCACACAAGATAGAAGCTTTCTTT. Translating it yields CASSSHKIEAFF.

This chain uses TRBV5-1 with TRBJ2-4; 9 bases agree with TRBD1. The CDR3 consists of 19 residues. V shed 0 bases, J shed 2 bases, and the junction held 12 bases outside the gene matches. Germline V CDR1 and CDR2: SGHRS, YFSETQ. Here the CDR3 DNA reads TGCGCCAGCAGCTTGGTGGGACAGGGAGGTGACCTGACCAAAAACATTCAGTACTTC. Translating it yields CASSLVGQGGDLTKNIQYF. Combining the CDR3 with reference TRBV5-1 and TRBJ2-4 gives the whole variable domain KAGVTQTPRYLIKTRGQQVTLSCSPISGHRSVSWYQQTPGQGLQFLFEYFSETQRNKGNFPGRFSGRQFSNSRSEMNVSTLELGDSALYLCASSLVGQGGDLTKNIQYFGAGTRLSVL.

The V and J genes are TRBV10-1 and TRBJ2-7, with 7 bases aligning to TRBD2. Germline lookup yields CDR1 WNHNN and CDR2 SYGVQD (reference sequence). This CDR3 region has 17 residues. J lost 2 bases, V lost 5 bases, and 15 bases had no gene match. In DNA form, the CDR3 reads TGCGCCAGCAGTCCTACATTACCGGGACTACAAACCTACGAGCAGTACTTC. It translates to CASSPTLPGLQTYEQYF.

This clone appeared a few times. V is TRBV29-1 and J is TRBJ2-2, with no clear D. Germline CDR1 reads SQVTM; CDR2 reads ANQGSEA. V lost 3 bases and J lost 7, with 6 bases in between. The CDR3 spans 11 residues. CDR3 bases: TGCAGCGTTGATCTTTACGGGGAGCTGTTTTTT. It codes for CSVDLYGELFF.

The chain is built from TRBV11-2 and TRBJ1-5; D possibly corresponds to TRBD1 (5 bases). CDR1 and CDR2 (germline): SGHAT, FQNNGV. This CDR3 region has 20 residues. The V gene lost 0 bases and the J gene lost 0 bases, with 21 bases spanning the gap. The chain's CDR3 is CASSLDYSGRARDSNQPQHF. In nucleotides, the CDR3 is TGTGCCAGCAGCTTAGATTATTCTGGCAGGGCAAGGGATAGCAATCAGCCCCAGCATTTT.

This rearrangement joins TRBV28 to TRBJ2-3, with unresolved D. This CDR3 has 14 amino acids. Per germline, CDR1 MDHEN and CDR2 SYDVKM. V lost 6 bases, J lost 0 bases, and 10 bases lay in between. CDR3 sequence (DNA): TGTGCCAGCAGGCGACCGACTAGCACAGATACGCAGTATTTT. It specifies CASRRPTSTDTQYF.

This clone has only one observation. The V gene is TRBV7-8, the J gene TRBJ2-4; D is possibly TRBD1 (6 bases). The length of the CDR3 is 14 residues. V was shortened by 1 base and J by 3 bases, with 7 bases between the two germline ends. The germline V gene encodes CDR1 SGHVS and CDR2 FQNEAQ. CDR3 amino acids: CASSLDRDKNIQYF. CDR3 DNA: TGTGCCAGCAGCTTAGACAGGGACAAAAACATTCAGTACTTC.

The chain has TRBV7-2 and TRBJ1-5; D is perhaps TRBD1 (5 bases). CDR1 and CDR2 from the germline V gene are SGHTA and FQGNSA. The CDR3 has 15 residues. The V end lost 3 bases, the J end lost 2 bases, and 11 bases lay between the germline ends. The DNA for the CDR3 is TGTGCCAGCAGCTTCTCAGGGTTTGGCAATCAGCCCCAGCATTTT. Translation: CASSFSGFGNQPQHF.

V usage is TRBV11-2 and J usage is TRBJ2-1; 11 nucleotides agree with TRBD1. Germline V gene data show CDR1 as SGHAT and CDR2 as FQNNGV. The junction had 3 bases not matched to a gene; V was cut back by 6 bases and J by 2 bases. The CDR3 is 15 amino acids. This CDR3 is CASRPGQGAYNEQFF. The CDR3 bases are TGTGCCAGCAGGCCGGGACAGGGGGCCTACAATGAGCAGTTCTTC.

The chain carries TRBV11-2 and TRBJ1-6, with D possibly being TRBD1 (5 bases). V lost 0 bases and J lost 13, with 10 bases in between. The CDR3 covers 13 residues. The germline V gene encodes CDR1 SGHAT and CDR2 FQNNGV. In DNA form, the CDR3 reads TGTGCCAGCAGCTTAGACTCAGGGATCCCCCTCCACTTT. This codes for CASSLDSGIPLHF.

The rearrangement links TRBV14 to TRBJ2-1, with 13 bases identical to TRBD2. Germline V gene lookup returns CDR1 SGHDN and CDR2 FVKESK. V was pared by 0 bases and J by 6 bases, with 14 bases of the junction left unmatched. The CDR3 has 20 residues. Written as DNA, the CDR3 is TGTGCCAGCAGCCAAGAACCGGGACTAGCGGGGTGGGTGACCGTCAATGAGCAGTTCTTC. The encoded protein is CASSQEPGLAGWVTVNEQFF.

The CDR3 DNA reads as TGTGCAAGTCGCTTAGTCCAGGGGACTAAGAACAATGAGCAGTTCTTC. Protein: CASRLVQGTKNNEQFF. The chain uses TRBV12-2 and TRBJ2-1; the table gives TRBD2 as D, unverified against the DNA. TRBV12-2 is a pseudogene segment. The CDR3 is 16 residues long.

The chain uses TRBV19 and TRBJ1-2; tentative D call: TRBD1 (5 bases). Germline loops: CDR1 LNHDA, CDR2 SQIVND (reference sequence). Trimming removed 10 bases at V and 10 bases at J, with 25 bases between. The length of the CDR3 is 14 residues. CDR3 sequence (DNA): TGTGCCACCTTCCGACCGGGACTGTTGTTTGCCTACACCTTC. It yields the protein CATFRPGLLFAYTF.

This sequence joins TRBV28 and TRBJ1-1, with 11 bases that match TRBD1. The trim removed 5 bases at V and 2 bases at J, leaving 10 bases unmatched. CDR3 length: 17 residues. Germline V CDR1 and CDR2: MDHEN, SYDVKM. The CDR3 reads CASSHGQGAIANTEAFF. CDR3 in DNA: TGTGCCAGCAGTCATGGACAGGGGGCGATTGCCAACACTGAAGCTTTCTTT.